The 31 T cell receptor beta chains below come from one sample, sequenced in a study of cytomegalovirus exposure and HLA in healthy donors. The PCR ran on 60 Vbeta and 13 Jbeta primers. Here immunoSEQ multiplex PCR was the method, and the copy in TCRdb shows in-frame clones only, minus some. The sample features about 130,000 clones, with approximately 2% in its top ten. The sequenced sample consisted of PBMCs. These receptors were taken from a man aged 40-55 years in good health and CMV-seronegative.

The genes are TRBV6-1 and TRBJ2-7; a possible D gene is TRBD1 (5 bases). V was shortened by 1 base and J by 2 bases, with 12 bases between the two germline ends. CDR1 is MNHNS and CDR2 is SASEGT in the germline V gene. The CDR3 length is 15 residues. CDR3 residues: CASSEGHRSAYEQYF. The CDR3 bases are TGTGCCAGCAGTGAAGGGCACAGGAGCGCCTACGAGCAGTACTTC.

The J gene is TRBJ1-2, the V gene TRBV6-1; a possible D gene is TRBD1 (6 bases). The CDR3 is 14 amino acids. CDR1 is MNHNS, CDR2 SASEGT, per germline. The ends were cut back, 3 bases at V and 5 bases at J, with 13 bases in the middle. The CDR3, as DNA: TGTGCCAGCAGTGAGGCAGGGGTCGGTTATGGCTACACCTTC. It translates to CASSEAGVGYGYTF.

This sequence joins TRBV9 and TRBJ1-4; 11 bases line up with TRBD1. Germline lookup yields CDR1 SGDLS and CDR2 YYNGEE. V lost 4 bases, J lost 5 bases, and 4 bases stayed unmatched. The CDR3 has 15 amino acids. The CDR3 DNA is TGTGCCAGCAGCTTCCGGACAGGGGGCAATGAAAAACTGTTTTTT. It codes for CASSFRTGGNEKLFF.

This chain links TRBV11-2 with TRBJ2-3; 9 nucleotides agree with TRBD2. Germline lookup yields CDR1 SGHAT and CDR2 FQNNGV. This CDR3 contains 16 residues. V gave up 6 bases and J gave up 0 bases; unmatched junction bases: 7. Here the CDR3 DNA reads TGTGCCAGCAGTTACCGCCTAGCGGGAAGCACAGATACGCAGTATTTT. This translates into CASSYRLAGSTDTQYF.

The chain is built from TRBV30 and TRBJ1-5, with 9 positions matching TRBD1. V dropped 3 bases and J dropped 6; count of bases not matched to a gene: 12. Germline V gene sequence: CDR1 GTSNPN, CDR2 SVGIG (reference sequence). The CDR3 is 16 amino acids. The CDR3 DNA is TGTGCCTGGAGAGCCTCGGACAGGGGAGAGGGTCAGCCCCAGCATTTT. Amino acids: CAWRASDRGEGQPQHF.

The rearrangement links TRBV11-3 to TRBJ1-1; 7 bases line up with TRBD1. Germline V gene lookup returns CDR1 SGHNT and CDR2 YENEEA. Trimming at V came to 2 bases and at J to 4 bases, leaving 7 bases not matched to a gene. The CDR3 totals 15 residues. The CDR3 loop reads CASSLSGTAFTEAFF. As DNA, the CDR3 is TGTGCCAGCAGCTTATCCGGGACAGCTTTCACTGAAGCTTTCTTT.

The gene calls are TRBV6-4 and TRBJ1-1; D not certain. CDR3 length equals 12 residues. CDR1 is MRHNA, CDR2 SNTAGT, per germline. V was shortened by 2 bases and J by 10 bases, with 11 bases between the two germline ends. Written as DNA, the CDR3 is TGTGCCAGCAGTGACGATAGAAAAGCAGCTTTCTTT. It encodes CASSDDRKAAFF.

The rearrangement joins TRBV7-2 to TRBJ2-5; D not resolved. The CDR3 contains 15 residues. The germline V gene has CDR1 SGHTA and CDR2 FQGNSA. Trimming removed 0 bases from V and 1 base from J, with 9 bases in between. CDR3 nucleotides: TGTGCCAGCAGCTTAGCGTCCCCCGGCCAAGAGACCCAGTACTTC. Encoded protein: CASSLASPGQETQYF.

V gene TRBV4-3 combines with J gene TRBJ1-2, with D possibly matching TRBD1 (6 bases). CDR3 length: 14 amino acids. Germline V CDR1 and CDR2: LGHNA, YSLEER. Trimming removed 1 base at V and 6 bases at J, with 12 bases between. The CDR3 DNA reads TGCGCCAGCAGCCAAGGGAACAGGGCGGATGGCTACACCTTC. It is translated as CASSQGNRADGYTF.

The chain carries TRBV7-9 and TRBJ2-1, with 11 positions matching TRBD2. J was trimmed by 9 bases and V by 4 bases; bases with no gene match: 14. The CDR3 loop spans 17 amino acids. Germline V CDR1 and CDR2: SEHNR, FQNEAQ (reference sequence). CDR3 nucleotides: TGTGCCAGCAGCTCCCCGCGACTAGCGGGAAATAACATTGAGCAGTTCTTC. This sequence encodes CASSSPRLAGNNIEQFF.

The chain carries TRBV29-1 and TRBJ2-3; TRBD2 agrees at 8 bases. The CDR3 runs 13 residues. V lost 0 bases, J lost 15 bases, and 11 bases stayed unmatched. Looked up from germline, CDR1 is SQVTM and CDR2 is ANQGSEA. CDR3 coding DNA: TGCAGCGTTGAAGACCCCCTGGGTAGCGGGAATTATTTT. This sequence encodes CSVEDPLGSGNYF.

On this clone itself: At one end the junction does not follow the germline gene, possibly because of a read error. CDR3 in amino acids: CAGSGVLSYEQYF. The CDR3 region has the DNA TGTGCCGGCAGCGGGGTTCTCTCCTACGAGCAGTACTTC. V is TRBV6-1 and J is TRBJ2-7, with 7 bases lining up with TRBD2. CDR3 length: 13 residues. CDR1 and CDR2 (germline): MNHNS, SASEGT.

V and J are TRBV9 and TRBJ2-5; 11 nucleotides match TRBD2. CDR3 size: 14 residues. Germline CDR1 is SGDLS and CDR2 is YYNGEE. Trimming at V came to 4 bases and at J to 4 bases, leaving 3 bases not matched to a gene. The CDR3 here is CASSPGLAGETQYF. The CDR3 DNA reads TGTGCCAGCAGCCCCGGACTAGCGGGAGAGACCCAGTACTTC.

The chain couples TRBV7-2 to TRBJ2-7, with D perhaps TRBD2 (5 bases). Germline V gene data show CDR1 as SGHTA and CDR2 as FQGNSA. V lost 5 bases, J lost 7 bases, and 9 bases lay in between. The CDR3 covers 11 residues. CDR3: CASSQLGEQYF. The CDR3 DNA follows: TGTGCCAGCAGCCAACTAGGTGAGCAGTACTTC.

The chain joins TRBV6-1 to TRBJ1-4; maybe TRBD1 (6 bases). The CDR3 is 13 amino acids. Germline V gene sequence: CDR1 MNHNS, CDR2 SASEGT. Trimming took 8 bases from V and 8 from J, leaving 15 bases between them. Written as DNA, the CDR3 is TGTGCCAGCCTGTCACAGGGAAGGGAAAAACTGTTTTTT. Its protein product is CASLSQGREKLFF.

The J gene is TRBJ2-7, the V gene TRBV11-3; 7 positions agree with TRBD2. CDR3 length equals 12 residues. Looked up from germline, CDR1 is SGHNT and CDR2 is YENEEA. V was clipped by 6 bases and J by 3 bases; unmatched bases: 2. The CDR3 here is CASRGLSYEQYF. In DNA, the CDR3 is TGTGCCAGCAGGGGACTAAGCTACGAGCAGTACTTC.

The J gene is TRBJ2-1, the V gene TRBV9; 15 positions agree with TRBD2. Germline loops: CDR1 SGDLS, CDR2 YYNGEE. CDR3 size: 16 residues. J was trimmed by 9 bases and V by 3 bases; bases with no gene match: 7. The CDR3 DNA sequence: TGTGCCAGCAGCGACAGGACTAGCGGGAGGGGTAGTGAGCAGTTCTTC. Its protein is CASSDRTSGRGSEQFF.

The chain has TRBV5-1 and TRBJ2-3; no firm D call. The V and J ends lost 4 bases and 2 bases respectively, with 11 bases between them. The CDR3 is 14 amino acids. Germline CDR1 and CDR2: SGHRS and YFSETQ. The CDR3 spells CASSQLLATDTQYF. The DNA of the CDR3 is TGCGCCAGCAGCCAACTCTTAGCCACAGATACGCAGTATTTT.

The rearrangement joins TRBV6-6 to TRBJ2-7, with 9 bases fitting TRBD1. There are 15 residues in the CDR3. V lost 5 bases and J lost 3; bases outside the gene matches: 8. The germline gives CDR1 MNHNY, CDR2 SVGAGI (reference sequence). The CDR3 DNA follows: TGTGCCAGCAGTCCCAGGCGGGACAGGGACTACGAGCAGTACTTC. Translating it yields CASSPRRDRDYEQYF.

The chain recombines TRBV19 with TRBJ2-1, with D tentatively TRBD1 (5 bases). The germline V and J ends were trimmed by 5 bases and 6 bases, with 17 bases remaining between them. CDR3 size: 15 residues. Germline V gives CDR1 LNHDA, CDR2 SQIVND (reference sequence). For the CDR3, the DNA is TGTGCCAGTAGTCGACCTATGGCAGGGTCCAATGAGCAGTTCTTC. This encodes CASSRPMAGSNEQFF. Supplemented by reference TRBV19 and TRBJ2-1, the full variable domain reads DGGITQSPKYLFRKEGQNVTLSCEQNLNHDAMYWYRQDPGQGLRLIYYSQIVNDFQKGDIAEGYSVSREKKESFPLTVTSAQKNPTAFYLCASSRPMAGSNEQFFGPGTRLTVL.

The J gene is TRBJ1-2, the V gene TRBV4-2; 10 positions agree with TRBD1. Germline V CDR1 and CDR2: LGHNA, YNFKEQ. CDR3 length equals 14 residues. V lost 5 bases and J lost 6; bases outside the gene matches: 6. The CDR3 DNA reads TGTGCCAGCAGCAAAGTGGGGACAGGGGATGGCTACACCTTC. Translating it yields CASSKVGTGDGYTF.

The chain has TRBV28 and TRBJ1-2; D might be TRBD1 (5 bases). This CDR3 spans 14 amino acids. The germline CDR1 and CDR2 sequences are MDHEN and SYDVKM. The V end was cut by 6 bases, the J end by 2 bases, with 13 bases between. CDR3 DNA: TGTGCCAGCAGCGACCCTGACAGAAACTATGGCTACACCTTC. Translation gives CASSDPDRNYGYTF.

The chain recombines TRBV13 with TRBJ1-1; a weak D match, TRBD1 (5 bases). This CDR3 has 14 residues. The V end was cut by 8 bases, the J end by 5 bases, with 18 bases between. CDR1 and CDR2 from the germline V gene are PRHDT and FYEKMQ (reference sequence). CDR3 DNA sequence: TGTGCCAGCGCCACAGGCAATCTGGGTACTGAAGCTTTCTTT. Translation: CASATGNLGTEAFF. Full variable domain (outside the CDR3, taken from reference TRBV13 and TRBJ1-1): AAGVIQSPRHLIKEKRETATLKCYPIPRHDTVYWYQQGPGQDPQFLISFYEKMQSDKGSIPDRFSAQQFSDYHSELNMSSLELGDSALYFCASATGNLGTEAFFGQGTRLTVV.

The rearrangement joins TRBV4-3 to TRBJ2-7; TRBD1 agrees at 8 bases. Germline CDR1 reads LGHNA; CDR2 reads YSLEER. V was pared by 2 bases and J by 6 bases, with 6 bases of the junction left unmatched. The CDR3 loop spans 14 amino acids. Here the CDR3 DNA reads TGCGCCAGCAGCCAACGGACAGGGAGATCCGAGCAGTACTTC. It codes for CASSQRTGRSEQYF.

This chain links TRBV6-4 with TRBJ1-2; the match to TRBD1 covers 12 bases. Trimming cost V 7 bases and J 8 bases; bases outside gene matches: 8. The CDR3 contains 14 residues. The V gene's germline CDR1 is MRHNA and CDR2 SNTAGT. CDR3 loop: CASTWDRGREGYTF. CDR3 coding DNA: TGTGCCAGCACCTGGGACAGGGGGCGAGAGGGCTACACCTTC.

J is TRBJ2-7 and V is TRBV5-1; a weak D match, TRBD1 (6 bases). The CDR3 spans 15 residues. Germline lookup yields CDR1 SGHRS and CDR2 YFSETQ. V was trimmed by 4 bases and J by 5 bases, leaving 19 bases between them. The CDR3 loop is CASSRQHRDRDEQYF. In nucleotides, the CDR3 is TGCGCCAGCAGCAGACAACACAGGGATCGGGACGAGCAGTACTTC. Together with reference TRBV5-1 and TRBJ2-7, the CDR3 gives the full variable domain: KAGVTQTPRYLIKTRGQQVTLSCSPISGHRSVSWYQQTPGQGLQFLFEYFSETQRNKGNFPGRFSGRQFSNSRSEMNVSTLELGDSALYLCASSRQHRDRDEQYFGPGTRLTVT.

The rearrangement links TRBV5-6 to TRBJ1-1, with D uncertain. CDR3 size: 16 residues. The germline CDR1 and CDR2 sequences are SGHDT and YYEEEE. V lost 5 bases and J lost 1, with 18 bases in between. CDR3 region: CASRPGLPKPNTEAFF. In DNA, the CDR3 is TGTGCCAGCAGACCTGGACTGCCTAAGCCGAACACTGAAGCTTTCTTT.

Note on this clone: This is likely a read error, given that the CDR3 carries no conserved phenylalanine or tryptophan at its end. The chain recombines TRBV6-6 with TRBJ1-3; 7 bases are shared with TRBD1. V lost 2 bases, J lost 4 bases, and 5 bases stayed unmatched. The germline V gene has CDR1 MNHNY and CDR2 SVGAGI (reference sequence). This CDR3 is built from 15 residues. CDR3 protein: CASSYSTGVGNTIYS. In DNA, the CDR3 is TGTGCCAGCAGTTACAGTACAGGGGTCGGAAACACCATATATTCT.

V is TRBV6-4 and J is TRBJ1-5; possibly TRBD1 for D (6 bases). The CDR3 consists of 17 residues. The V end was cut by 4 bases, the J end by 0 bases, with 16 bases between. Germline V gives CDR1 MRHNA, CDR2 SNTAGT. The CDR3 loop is CASSGRTVRPSNQPQHF. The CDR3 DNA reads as TGTGCCAGCAGTGGCCGGACAGTTCGCCCTAGCAATCAGCCCCAGCATTTT.

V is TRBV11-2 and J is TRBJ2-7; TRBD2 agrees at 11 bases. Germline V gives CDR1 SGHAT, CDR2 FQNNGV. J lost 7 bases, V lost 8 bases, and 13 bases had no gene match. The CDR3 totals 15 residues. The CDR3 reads CASGSVAGGAGEQYF. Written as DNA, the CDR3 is TGTGCCAGCGGGTCAGTAGCGGGGGGGGCCGGAGAGCAGTACTTC.

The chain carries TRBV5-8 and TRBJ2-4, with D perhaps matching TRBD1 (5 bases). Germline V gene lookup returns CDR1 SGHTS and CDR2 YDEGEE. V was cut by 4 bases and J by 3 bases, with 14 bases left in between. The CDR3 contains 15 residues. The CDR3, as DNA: TGTGCCAGCAGCCACAGGTTAACGGGCAAAAACATTCAGTACTTC. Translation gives CASSHRLTGKNIQYF.